These T cell receptor beta chains were read from a single sample in a study of tumor and adjacent non-tumor tissue in lung cancer. TCRdb reprocessed the multiplex PCR reads via MiXCR and lists one record per CDR3 protein. The data hold some 99,000 distinct CDR3 sequences, with about 61% observed a single time. Input material: distant non-tumor lung tissue. All receptors come from a man aged 55 to 69 with non-small cell lung cancer. Each CDR3 is given with its conserved first and last residue. Each record gives: J gene, D gene, V gene, clone size, CDR3 protein, CDR3 DNA. D genes are given only for firm matches. Only some rows state a clone size, as once, few, many or a class for expanded clones.

j_gene: TRBJ1-4; d_gene: -; v_gene: TRBV4-3; abundance: -; CDR3aa: CASSQAVTWGNEKLFF; CDR3nt: TGCGCCAGCAGCCAAGCAGTGACATGGGGCAATGAAAAACTGTTTTTT
j_gene: TRBJ1-2; d_gene: -; v_gene: TRBV6-5; abundance: -; CDR3aa: CASSPGRGDNYGYTF; CDR3nt: TGTGCCAGCAGTCCAGGACGGGGAGATAACTATGGCTACACCTTC
j_gene: TRBJ2-7; d_gene: -; v_gene: TRBV29-1; abundance: -; CDR3aa: CSVVAPNCYEQYF; CDR3nt: TGCAGCGTTGTAGCCCCTAACTGCTACGAGCAGTACTTC
j_gene: TRBJ2-1; d_gene: TRBD1; v_gene: TRBV10-3; abundance: -; CDR3aa: CAIIPEQGGIEQFF; CDR3nt: TGTGCCATCATCCCGGAACAGGGGGGCATTGAGCAGTTCTTC
j_gene: TRBJ2-1; d_gene: TRBD2; v_gene: TRBV28; abundance: -; CDR3aa: CASNGGRIAGRPENEQFF; CDR3nt: TGTGCCAGCAATGGGGGGCGAATAGCGGGAAGGCCTGAGAATGAGCAGTTCTTC
j_gene: TRBJ2-3; d_gene: -; v_gene: TRBV10-2; abundance: -; CDR3aa: CASQDLPMQYF; CDR3nt: TGCGCCTCCCAAGACTTGCCAATGCAGTATTTT
j_gene: TRBJ2-3; d_gene: -; v_gene: TRBV29-1; abundance: many; CDR3aa: CSVVVISTDTQYF; CDR3nt: TGCAGCGTTGTTGTAATTAGCACAGATACGCAGTATTTT
j_gene: TRBJ2-1; d_gene: -; v_gene: TRBV5-1; abundance: few; CDR3aa: CASSLASRVDEQFF; CDR3nt: TGCGCCAGCAGCTTGGCTAGCAGGGTCGATGAGCAGTTCTTC
j_gene: TRBJ2-3; d_gene: -; v_gene: TRBV7-9; abundance: many; CDR3aa: CASSLVDRLRDTQYF; CDR3nt: TGTGCCAGCAGCTTAGTCGACAGGCTTCGAGATACGCAGTATTTT
j_gene: TRBJ1-1; d_gene: -; v_gene: TRBV11-1; abundance: -; CDR3aa: CTSSLAGTMNTEAFF; CDR3nt: TGTACCAGCAGCCTGGCGGGGACGATGAACACTGAAGCTTTCTTT
j_gene: TRBJ1-1; d_gene: -; v_gene: TRBV6-5; abundance: many; CDR3aa: CASSYSSNTEAFF; CDR3nt: TGTGCCAGCAGTTACTCGAGTAACACTGAAGCTTTCTTT
j_gene: TRBJ2-2; d_gene: -; v_gene: TRBV12-3/TRBV12-4; abundance: many; CDR3aa: CASSVLGGVGELFF; CDR3nt: TGTGCCAGCAGTGTTCTGGGTGGAGTCGGGGAGCTGTTTTTT
j_gene: TRBJ2-1; d_gene: TRBD2; v_gene: TRBV7-9; abundance: -; CDR3aa: CASSPTGTSVRFNEQFF; CDR3nt: TGTGCCAGCAGCCCGACTGGTACTAGCGTGAGATTCAATGAGCAGTTCTTC
j_gene: TRBJ2-1; d_gene: TRBD2; v_gene: TRBV6-4; abundance: -; CDR3aa: CASTVSTSYGEQSF; CDR3nt: TGTGCCAGCACTGTATCGACTAGCTACGGTGAGCAGTCCTTC
j_gene: TRBJ2-1; d_gene: -; v_gene: TRBV29-1; abundance: many; CDR3aa: CSVDKGSSYNEQFF; CDR3nt: TGCAGCGTTGATAAAGGGAGCTCCTACAATGAGCAGTTCTTC
j_gene: TRBJ2-5; d_gene: TRBD2; v_gene: TRBV2; abundance: many; CDR3aa: CASRGLAGQQEAQYF; CDR3nt: TGTGCCAGCAGAGGACTAGCGGGCCAACAAGAGGCCCAGTACTTC
j_gene: TRBJ2-1; d_gene: -; v_gene: TRBV5-1; abundance: many; CDR3aa: CASSLSAMGTEQFF; CDR3nt: TGCGCCAGCAGCCTTTCCGCGATGGGGACTGAGCAGTTCTTC
j_gene: TRBJ2-2; d_gene: -; v_gene: TRBV11-3; abundance: once; CDR3aa: CSSSEHAGELFF; CDR3nt: TGTTCCAGCAGCGAACATGCCGGGGAACTGTTTTTT
j_gene: TRBJ2-1; d_gene: TRBD2; v_gene: TRBV24-1; abundance: -; CDR3aa: CATSEVTSGNLGEQFF; CDR3nt: TGTGCCACCAGTGAGGTGACTAGCGGGAATCTTGGGGAGCAGTTCTTC
j_gene: TRBJ2-2; d_gene: -; v_gene: TRBV14; abundance: many; CDR3aa: CASSQIFSGELFF; CDR3nt: TGTGCCAGCAGCCAAATTTTCTCCGGGGAGCTGTTTTTT
j_gene: TRBJ2-1; d_gene: -; v_gene: TRBV28; abundance: -; CDR3aa: CASRSTIKSSYNEQLF; CDR3nt: TGTGCCAGCCGATCGACTATTAAGAGCTCCTACAATGAGCAGTTATTC
j_gene: TRBJ2-1; d_gene: TRBD1; v_gene: TRBV10-3; abundance: -; CDR3aa: CAISMGQATSEQFF; CDR3nt: TGTGCCATCAGTATGGGACAGGCCACCAGTGAGCAGTTCTTC
j_gene: TRBJ1-5; d_gene: -; v_gene: TRBV20-1; abundance: many; CDR3aa: CSARSTMDQPQHF; CDR3nt: TGCAGTGCCAGGTCAACGATGGATCAGCCCCAGCATTTT
j_gene: TRBJ2-1; d_gene: TRBD2; v_gene: TRBV28; abundance: many; CDR3aa: CASIGLAGGRRGNEQFF; CDR3nt: TGTGCCAGCATCGGGCTAGCGGGAGGTCGGAGGGGCAATGAGCAGTTCTTC
j_gene: TRBJ1-2; d_gene: -; v_gene: TRBV12-3/TRBV12-4; abundance: many; CDR3aa: CASSSGGAYGYTF; CDR3nt: TGTGCCAGCAGTTCAGGAGGAGCCTATGGCTACACCTTC
j_gene: TRBJ2-7; d_gene: TRBD1; v_gene: TRBV6-5; abundance: -; CDR3aa: CASRRDSSYWQYF; CDR3nt: TGTGCCAGCAGACGGGACAGCTCCTACTGGCAGTACTTC
j_gene: TRBJ2-3; d_gene: TRBD2; v_gene: TRBV4-2; abundance: many; CDR3aa: CASSVRATSGGQGTDTQYF; CDR3nt: TGTGCCAGCAGCGTAAGGGCGACTAGCGGGGGTCAGGGGACAGATACGCAGTATTTT
j_gene: TRBJ2-2; d_gene: -; v_gene: TRBV5-1; abundance: few; CDR3aa: CASSLLRGRSGELFF; CDR3nt: TGCGCCAGCAGCTTACTGAGAGGGAGGAGCGGGGAGCTGTTTTTT
j_gene: TRBJ2-2; d_gene: TRBD1; v_gene: TRBV29-1; abundance: few; CDR3aa: CSVEGGGHGELFF; CDR3nt: TGCAGCGTTGAAGGAGGGGGCCACGGGGAGCTGTTTTTT